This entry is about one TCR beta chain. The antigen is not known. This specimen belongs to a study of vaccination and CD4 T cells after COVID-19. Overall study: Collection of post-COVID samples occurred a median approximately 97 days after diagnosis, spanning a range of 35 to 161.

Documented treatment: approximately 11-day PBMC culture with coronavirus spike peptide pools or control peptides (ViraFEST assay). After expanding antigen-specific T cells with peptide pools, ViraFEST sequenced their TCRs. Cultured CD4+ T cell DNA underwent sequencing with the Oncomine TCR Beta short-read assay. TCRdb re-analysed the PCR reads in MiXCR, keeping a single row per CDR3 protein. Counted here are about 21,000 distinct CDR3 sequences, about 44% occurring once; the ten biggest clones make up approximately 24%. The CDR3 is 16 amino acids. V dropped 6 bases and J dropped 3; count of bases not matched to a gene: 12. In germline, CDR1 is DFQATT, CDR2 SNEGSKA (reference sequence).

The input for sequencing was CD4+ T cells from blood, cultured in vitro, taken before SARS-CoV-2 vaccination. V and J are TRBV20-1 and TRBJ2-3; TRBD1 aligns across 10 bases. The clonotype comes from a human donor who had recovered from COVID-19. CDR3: CSAQRGTGVLTDTQYF. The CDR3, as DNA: TGCAGTGCCCAAAGGGGGACAGGGGTGTTGACAGATACGCAGTATTTT.